This entry lists 17 T cell receptor beta chains sequenced from one sample in a study of cytomegalovirus exposure and HLA in healthy donors. The assay was immunoSEQ multiplex PCR, and TCRdb's table has in-frame clones only and misses some. Of about 150,000 clones listed, approximately 89% are singletons. Sequenced material: PBMCs. The receptors come from a man between 18 and 29 years old in good health and CMV-seronegative.

V and J are TRBV5-6 and TRBJ2-1; D call uncertain. This CDR3 has 15 amino acids. Between the trimmed V and J ends, which lost 0 bases and 5 bases, there was a span of 12 bases. Germline CDR1 SGHDT, CDR2 YYEEEE. As DNA, the CDR3 is TGTGCCAGCAGCTTGGGCCCGGGTTACGACAATGAGCAGTTCTTC. Its translation is CASSLGPGYDNEQFF.

This clone was seen a handful of times. The V gene is TRBV5-4, the J gene TRBJ2-1, with 12 bases aligning to TRBD2. This CDR3 region has 16 residues. Germline trimming cut 0 bases from V and 7 bases from J; bases unmatched to any gene: 5. CDR1 and CDR2 (germline): SGHNT, YYREEE (reference sequence). CDR3 sequence reads: CASSLEGLAGTNEQFF. The CDR3 DNA reads TGTGCCAGCAGCTTGGAGGGACTAGCGGGTACGAATGAGCAGTTCTTC.

This chain joins TRBV6-5 and TRBJ1-4; possible D gene TRBD1, 5 bases. The germline CDR1 and CDR2 sequences are MNHEY and SVGAGI. CDR3 length: 14 amino acids. V lost 0 bases and J 8 bases, leaving 10 bases between the germline ends. Here the CDR3 reads CASSYSARGEKLFF. The CDR3 bases are TGTGCCAGCAGTTACTCTGCCCGGGGGGAAAAACTGTTTTTT.

The chain is built from TRBV7-9 and TRBJ1-4; perhaps TRBD1 as D (6 bases). Trimming shortened V by 1 base and J by 4 bases, and 10 bases separated the two germline ends. The CDR3 runs 15 residues. Germline V gene sequence: CDR1 SEHNR, CDR2 FQNEAQ (reference sequence). Here the CDR3 reads CASSLGDTHNEKLFF. In DNA form, the CDR3 reads TGTGCCAGCAGCTTAGGGGACACCCATAATGAAAAACTGTTTTTT.

In nucleotides, the CDR3 is TGTGCCAGCAGCTTATTTTTCGCAGATACGCAGTATTTT. Protein sequence: CASSLFFADTQYF. The gene calls are TRBV7-2 and TRBJ2-3; D remains ambiguous. Germline loops: CDR1 SGHTA, CDR2 FQGNSA. The length of the CDR3 is 13 residues. V shed 2 bases and J shed 4 bases, with 7 bases lying between them.

The chain employs TRBV28 and TRBJ2-1; TRBD2 agrees at 10 bases. Looked up from germline, CDR1 is MDHEN and CDR2 is SYDVKM. The CDR3 is made up of 15 amino acids. With 7 bases clipped from V and 8 bases from J, the junction kept 11 bases outside the gene matches. The CDR3 nucleotides read TGTGCCAGCAACCCTAGCGGGAGCGTTATCGATGAGCAGTTCTTC. It codes for CASNPSGSVIDEQFF.

The chain employs TRBV30 and TRBJ2-6, with a possible D match to TRBD1 (5 bases). This CDR3 region has 13 residues. Per germline, CDR1 GTSNPN and CDR2 SVGIG (reference sequence). V lost 7 bases and J lost 0, with 7 bases in between. The CDR3 sequence is CAYDSSGANVLTF. DNA for the CDR3: TGTGCCTACGACAGCTCTGGGGCCAACGTCCTGACTTTC.

The chain recombines TRBV25-1 with TRBJ2-1; maybe TRBD2 (6 bases). V lost 6 bases to trimming and J lost 7 bases, with 7 bases between them. Germline values: CDR1 MGHDK, CDR2 SYGVNS. The CDR3 runs to 11 residues. The CDR3 DNA sequence: TGTGCCAGCAGCGGGGGTAATGAGCAGTTCTTC. Translated, it gives CASSGGNEQFF.

V usage is TRBV30 and J usage is TRBJ1-3, with D possibly TRBD1 on 6 matching bases. V was cut by 0 bases and J by 0 bases, with 21 bases left in between. Looked up from germline, CDR1 is GTSNPN and CDR2 is SVGIG (reference sequence). The CDR3 covers 19 residues. The CDR3 bases are TGTGCCTGGAGTGTACTCTATAGGGGGAGCAGCATCTCTGGAAACACCATATATTTT. This encodes CAWSVLYRGSSISGNTIYF.

J is TRBJ2-5 and V is TRBV30, with 7 bases aligning to TRBD2. Trimming cost V 4 bases and J 5 bases; bases outside gene matches: 10. Germline loops: CDR1 GTSNPN, CDR2 SVGIG (reference sequence). The CDR3 has 14 amino acids. The CDR3 bases are TGTGCCTGGAAGAGACTAGCTCCGTTGGAGACCCAGTACTTC. Translating gives CAWKRLAPLETQYF. The variable domain in full, with the rest retrieved from reference TRBV30 and TRBJ2-5, is SQTIHQWPATLVQPVGSPLSLECTVEGTSNPNLYWYRQAAGRGLQLLFYSVGIGQISSEVPQNLSASRPQDRQFILSSKKLLLSDSGFYLCAWKRLAPLETQYFGPGTRLLVL.

On this clone itself: The junction departs from the called germline gene at one end, perhaps through a read error. Additional DNA sequences in this sample encode the identical CDR3. CDR3 coding DNA: TGTGCTAGCAGCCCGCTGGGCCAGGGAACCTATAATTCACCCCTCCACTTT. As protein: CASSPLGQGTYNSPLHF. The chain joins TRBV4-2 to TRBJ1-6; a possible D gene is TRBD1 (5 bases). This CDR3 region has 17 residues. Per the germline V gene, CDR1 is LGHNA and CDR2 is YNFKEQ.

The chain's CDR3 is CASSEAPGRRSGNTIYF. The DNA for the CDR3 is TGTGCCAGCAGTGAAGCACCAGGGAGGAGATCTGGAAACACCATATATTTT. This chain uses TRBV2 with TRBJ1-3, with D possibly being TRBD1 (5 bases). V lost 0 bases and J lost 1, with 13 bases in between. The CDR3 runs to 17 residues. Germline lookup yields CDR1 SNHLY and CDR2 FYNNEI. The variable domain in full, completed from reference TRBV2 and TRBJ1-3, reads EPEVTQTPSHQVTQMGQEVILRCVPISNHLYFYWYRQILGQKVEFLVSFYNNEISEKSEIFDDQFSVERPDGSNFTLKIRSTKLEDSAMYFCASSEAPGRRSGNTIYFGEGSWLTVV.

This clone occurred once. The chain recombines TRBV6-5 with TRBJ2-7; weak D call: TRBD2 (5 bases). The V and J ends lost 6 bases and 6 bases respectively, with 9 bases between them. Per germline, CDR1 MNHEY and CDR2 SVGAGI. The CDR3 length is 11 residues. CDR3 sequence reads: CASSRAGEQYV. In nucleotides, the CDR3 is TGTGCCAGCAGCCGCGCGGGCGAGCAGTACGTC.

This chain joins TRBV6-1 and TRBJ2-6; no reliable D call. Germline CDR1 reads MNHNS; CDR2 reads SASEGT. Trimming left V 4 bases short and J 1 base short, with 8 bases between. CDR3 length equals 15 residues. CDR3: CASSVPPSGANVLTF. Here the CDR3 DNA reads TGTGCCAGCAGTGTCCCCCCGTCTGGGGCCAACGTCCTGACTTTC.

The gene calls are TRBV11-3 and TRBJ2-7, with a tentative D call TRBD2 (7 bases). The CDR3 is 13 residues long. Germline CDR1 reads SGHNT; CDR2 reads YENEEA. The ends were cut back, 3 bases at V and 6 bases at J, with 12 bases in the middle. The CDR3 here is CASSLGGLGEQYV. CDR3 nucleotide sequence: TGTGCCAGCAGCTTGGGGGGGCTTGGCGAGCAGTACGTC.

This sequence joins TRBV6-5 and TRBJ1-2, with a tentative D call TRBD1 (6 bases). The CDR3 runs 15 residues. CDR1 is MNHEY, CDR2 SVGAGI, per germline. The ends were cut back, 8 bases at V and 1 base at J, with 17 bases in the middle. The CDR3, as DNA: TGTGCCAGCGGGGGAGCAGGGGCTAATAACTATGGCTACACCTTC. Encoded protein: CASGGAGANNYGYTF.

In this sample, this clone is medium-sized. V and J are TRBV6-4 and TRBJ2-3, with TRBD2 identical over 7 bases. CDR1 and CDR2 from the germline V gene are MRHNA and SNTAGT. The CDR3 runs to 15 residues. The J segment lost 1 base and the V segment lost 4 bases, leaving 5 bases of the junction unmatched. CDR3 sequence reads: CASSGSAGGTDTQYF. The CDR3 coding sequence is TGTGCCAGCAGTGGTTCTGCGGGAGGCACAGATACGCAGTATTTT.